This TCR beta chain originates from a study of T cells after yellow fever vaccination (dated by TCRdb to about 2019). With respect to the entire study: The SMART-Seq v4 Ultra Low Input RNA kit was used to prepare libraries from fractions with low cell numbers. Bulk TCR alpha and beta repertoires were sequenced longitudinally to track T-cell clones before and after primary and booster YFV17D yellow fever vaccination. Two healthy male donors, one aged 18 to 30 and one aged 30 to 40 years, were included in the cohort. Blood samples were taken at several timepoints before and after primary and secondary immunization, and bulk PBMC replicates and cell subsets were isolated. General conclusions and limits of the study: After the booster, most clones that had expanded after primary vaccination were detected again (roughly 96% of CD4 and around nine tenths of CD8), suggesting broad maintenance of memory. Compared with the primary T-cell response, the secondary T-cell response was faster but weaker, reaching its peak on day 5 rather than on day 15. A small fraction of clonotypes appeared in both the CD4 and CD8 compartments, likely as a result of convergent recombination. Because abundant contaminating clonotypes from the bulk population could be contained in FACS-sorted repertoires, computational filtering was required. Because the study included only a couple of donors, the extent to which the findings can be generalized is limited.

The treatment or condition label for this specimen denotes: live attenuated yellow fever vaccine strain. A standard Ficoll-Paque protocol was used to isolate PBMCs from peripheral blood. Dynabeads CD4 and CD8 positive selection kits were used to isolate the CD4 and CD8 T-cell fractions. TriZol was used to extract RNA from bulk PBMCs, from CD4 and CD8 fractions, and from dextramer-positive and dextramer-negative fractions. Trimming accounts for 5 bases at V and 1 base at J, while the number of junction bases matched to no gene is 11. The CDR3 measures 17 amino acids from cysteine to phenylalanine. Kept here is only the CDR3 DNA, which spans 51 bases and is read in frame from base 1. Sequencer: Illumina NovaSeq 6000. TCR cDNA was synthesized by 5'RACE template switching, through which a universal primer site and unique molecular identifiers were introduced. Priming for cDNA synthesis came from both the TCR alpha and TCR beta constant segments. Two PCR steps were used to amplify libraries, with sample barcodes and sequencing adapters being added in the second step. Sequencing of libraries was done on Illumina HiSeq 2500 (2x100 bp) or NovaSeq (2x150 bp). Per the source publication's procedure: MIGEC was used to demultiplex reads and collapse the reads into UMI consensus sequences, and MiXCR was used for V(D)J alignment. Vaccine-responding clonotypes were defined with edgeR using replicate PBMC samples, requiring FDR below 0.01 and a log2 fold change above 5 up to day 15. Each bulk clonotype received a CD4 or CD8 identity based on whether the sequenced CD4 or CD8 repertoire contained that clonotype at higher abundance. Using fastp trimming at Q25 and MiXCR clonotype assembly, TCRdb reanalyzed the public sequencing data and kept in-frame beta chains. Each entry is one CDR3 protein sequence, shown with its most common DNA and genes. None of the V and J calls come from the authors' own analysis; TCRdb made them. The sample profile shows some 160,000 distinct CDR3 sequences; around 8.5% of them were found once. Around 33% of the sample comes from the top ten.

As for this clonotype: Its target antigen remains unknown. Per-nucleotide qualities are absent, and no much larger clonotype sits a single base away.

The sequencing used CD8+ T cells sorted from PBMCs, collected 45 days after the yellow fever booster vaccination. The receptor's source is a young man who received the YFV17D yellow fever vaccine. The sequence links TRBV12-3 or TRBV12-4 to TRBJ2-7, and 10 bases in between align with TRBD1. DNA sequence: TGTGCCAGCAGTGTGAGGACAGGGGGGATTTTATCCTACGAGCAGTACTTC. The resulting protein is CASSVRTGGILSYEQYF.